The clone carrying this T cell receptor beta chain was seen a handful of times. Its antigen is not identified. The sample belongs to a study of blood T cells in healthy people across ages. Whole-study context: Capturing about one barcoded beta molecule per two T cells was achieved by template switching. Study conclusions and caveats: Age showed a roughly linear inverse relationship with TCR beta diversity per million T cells.

PBMCs were isolated at a quantity of at least 6 million per sample. Combining a sample-barcoded 5' primer with a J-beta primer mix, a second PCR ran for 7 to 11 cycles. Each TCR beta cDNA got a 12-nucleotide random molecular identifier. TCRdb recomputed calls from the 5' RACE reads with MiXCR, one row per CDR3 protein. In the table there are some 1.5 million distinct CDR3 sequences, over 25% of which are singletons. This CDR3 contains 14 residues. The ends lost 5 bases at V and 6 bases at J; junction bases unmatched: 7. The source is a woman aged 30 to 39 in good health. Sequences were obtained from blood. The V call is TRBV12-3 or TRBV12-4, the J call TRBJ1-2; 9 bases fit TRBD1. CDR3 region: CASSAPGTGNGYTF. DNA for the CDR3: TGTGCCAGCAGTGCCCCCGGGACAGGGAATGGCTACACCTTC.